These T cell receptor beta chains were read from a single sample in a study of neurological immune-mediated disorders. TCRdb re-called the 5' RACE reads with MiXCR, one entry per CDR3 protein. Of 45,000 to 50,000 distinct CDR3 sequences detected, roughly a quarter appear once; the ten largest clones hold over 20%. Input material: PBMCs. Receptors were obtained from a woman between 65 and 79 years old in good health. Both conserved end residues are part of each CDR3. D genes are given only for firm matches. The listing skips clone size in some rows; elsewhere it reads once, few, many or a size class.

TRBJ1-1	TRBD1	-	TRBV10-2	CASSAPRGRGNTEAFF	TGCGCCAGCAGCGCCCCGAGGGGGCGGGGGAACACTGAAGCTTTCTTT
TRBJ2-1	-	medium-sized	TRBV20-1	CSARDNRVLDNEQFF	TGCAGTGCTAGAGACAACAGGGTTTTAGACAATGAGCAGTTCTTC
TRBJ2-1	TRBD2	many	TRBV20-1	CSAIISGRGYNEQFF	TGCAGTGCAATAATTAGCGGGAGAGGGTACAATGAGCAGTTCTTC
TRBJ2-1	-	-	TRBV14	CASSQVAGSYNEQFF	TGTGCCAGCAGCCAAGTGGCGGGCTCCTACAATGAGCAGTTCTTC
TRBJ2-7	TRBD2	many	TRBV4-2	CASSQSGGTYEQYF	TGTGCCAGCAGCCAAAGCGGGGGAACCTACGAGCAGTACTTC
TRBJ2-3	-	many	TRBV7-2	CASSSAWWRRTDTQYF	TGTGCCAGCAGCTCCGCTTGGTGGCGCCGCACAGATACGCAGTATTTT
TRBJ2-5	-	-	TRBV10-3	CAISEPAGTQETQYF	TGTGCCATCAGTGAGCCAGCCGGGACTCAAGAGACCCAGTACTTC
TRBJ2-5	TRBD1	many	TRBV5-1	CASIPGQGSQETQYF	TGCGCCAGCATCCCTGGACAGGGGAGCCAAGAGACCCAGTACTTC
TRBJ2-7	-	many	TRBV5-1	CASSLSGPYEQYF	TGCGCCAGCAGCTTGTCGGGCCCCTACGAGCAGTACTTC
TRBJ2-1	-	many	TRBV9	CASSVDLNEQFF	TGTGCCAGCAGCGTAGATCTGAATGAGCAGTTCTTC
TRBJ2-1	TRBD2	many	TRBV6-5	CVSSSTSGRAGGVNEQFF	TGTGTCAGCAGCTCGACTAGCGGGAGGGCCGGGGGTGTGAATGAGCAGTTCTTC
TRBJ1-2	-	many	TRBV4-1	CASSQTVNYGYTF	TGCGCCAGCAGCCAAACAGTTAACTATGGCTACACCTTC
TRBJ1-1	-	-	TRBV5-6	CAGNPQGRINTEAFF	TGTGCCGGCAACCCCCAGGGCAGAATAAACACTGAAGCTTTCTTT
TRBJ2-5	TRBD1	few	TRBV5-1	CASRGQGTASLQETQYF	TGCGCCAGCAGGGGACAGGGGACCGCTTCCCTCCAAGAGACCCAGTACTTC
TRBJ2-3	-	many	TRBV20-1	CSARDLRGGTDTQYF	TGCAGTGCTAGAGATCTCCGGGGAGGTACAGATACGCAGTATTTT
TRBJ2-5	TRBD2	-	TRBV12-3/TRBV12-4	CASSIASGGRETQYF	TGTGCCAGCAGTATCGCTAGCGGGGGACGGGAGACCCAGTACTTC
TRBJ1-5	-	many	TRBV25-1	CASSGRDGNQPQHF	TGTGCCAGCAGTGGCCGGGACGGCAATCAGCCCCAGCATTTT
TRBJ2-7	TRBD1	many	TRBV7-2	CASSPQGASYEQYF	TGTGCCAGCAGCCCCCAGGGGGCTAGTTACGAGCAGTACTTC
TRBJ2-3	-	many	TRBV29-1	CSVGFAGRTDTQYF	TGCAGCGTGGGTTTTGCGGGACGCACAGATACGCAGTATTTT
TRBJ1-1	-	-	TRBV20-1	CSARDRLLNTEAFF	TGCAGTGCTAGAGATCGGCTTCTGAACACTGAAGCTTTCTTT
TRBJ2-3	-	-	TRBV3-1	CASSQDRGLNPGQYF	TGTGCCAGCAGCCAAGATCGGGGGCTCAACCCGGGGCAGTATTTT
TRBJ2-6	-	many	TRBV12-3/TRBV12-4	CASKPVPSGANVLTF	TGTGCCAGCAAACCCGTGCCATCTGGGGCCAACGTCCTGACTTTC
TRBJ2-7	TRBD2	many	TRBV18	CASSPRGGVSYEQYF	TGTGCCAGCTCACCCCGGGGGGGAGTCTCCTACGAGCAGTACTTC